The clone carrying this T cell receptor (beta chain) appeared many times. This specimen comes from a study of T-cell reconstitution after alpha-beta-depleted transplantation in children. Preparation of the TCRbeta library used unique molecular identifiers. TCRdb called the PCR reads again in MiXCR, with one record for every CDR3 protein. The table lists some 220,000 distinct CDR3 sequences, approximately 11% of them singletons, with roughly 27% in the top ten. Here the sequenced sample was PBMCs, taken before TCRalphabeta/CD19-depleted stem cell transplant. The sequence was obtained from a child under two years old with acute myeloid leukemia, due to receive a stem cell transplant.

The CDR3 DNA sequence: TGTGCCAGCAGTTACTCGTCCCGGGGCTACAATGAGCAGTTCTTC. It encodes CASSYSSRGYNEQFF. The chain joins TRBV6-5 to TRBJ2-1; tentatively, D is TRBD2 (5 bases). Germline V lookup: CDR1 MNHEY, CDR2 SVGAGI. The CDR3 extends over 15 amino acids. Trimming took off 0 bases at V and 3 bases at J, with 9 bases between the two ends.